The 10 T cell receptor beta chains below were found in one sample sequenced in a study of blood T cell repertoires in COVID-19. Clones were read by immunoSEQ multiplex PCR, and TCRdb kept only the in-frame ones, dropping some. The sample has over 55,000 clones, 80% to 90% seen once. The sequenced material came from PBMCs or T cells enriched from blood (not recorded which). These receptors were obtained from a middle-aged woman with acute COVID-19.

The chain carries TRBV14 and TRBJ1-1; perhaps TRBD1 as D (5 bases). The V gene's germline CDR1 is SGHDN and CDR2 FVKESK. The germline V and J ends were trimmed by 4 bases and 0 bases, with 6 bases remaining between them. The CDR3 has 13 amino acids. CDR3 in amino acids: CASSRQMNTEAFF. Written as DNA, the CDR3 is TGTGCCAGCAGCCGACAGATGAACACTGAAGCTTTCTTT.

The chain links TRBV10-3 to TRBJ2-7, with 11 bases that match TRBD1. This CDR3 contains 15 residues. V lost 0 bases and J lost 4; bases outside the gene matches: 2. Germline CDR1 reads ENHRY; CDR2 reads SYGVKD. The CDR3 DNA reads as TGTGCCATCAGTGAGTCCGGACAGGGGGCTTACGAGCAGTACGTC. It codes for CAISESGQGAYEQYV.

The genes are TRBV11-3 and TRBJ2-1; TRBD2 agrees at 10 bases. Per the germline V gene, CDR1 is SGHNT and CDR2 is YENEEA. The ends lost 5 bases at V and 6 bases at J; junction bases unmatched: 7. This CDR3 region has 15 residues. The CDR3 loop is CASSRGLAEPNEQFF. The CDR3 nucleotides are TGTGCCAGCAGCCGCGGACTAGCGGAACCCAATGAGCAGTTCTTC.

This clone was observed a few times. The V call is TRBV20-1, the J call TRBJ1-1; TRBD1 matches at 8 bases. CDR3 size: 10 residues. After removal of 6 bases from V and 9 bases from J, the junction contained 3 bases not matched to a gene. Germline V gene sequence: CDR1 DFQATT, CDR2 SNEGSKA (reference sequence). The CDR3 DNA sequence: TGCAGTGCCAGACAGGGGAAAGCTTTCTTT. Amino acid sequence: CSARQGKAFF.

V is TRBV27 and J is TRBJ2-1; 9 bases are shared with TRBD1. The CDR3 is 15 residues long. Looked up from germline, CDR1 is MNHEY and CDR2 is SMNVEV (reference sequence). V lost 8 bases and J lost 7; bases outside the gene matches: 12. CDR3 nucleotides: TGTGCCAGCCGATACGGGGACAGGGATGGGAATGAGCAGTTCTTC. Translating gives CASRYGDRDGNEQFF.

The chain combines TRBV5-4 with TRBJ1-1; a possible D gene is TRBD1 (5 bases). Germline CDR1 SGHNT, CDR2 YYREEE (reference sequence). The CDR3 sequence is 13 residues long. V was pared by 0 bases and J by 5 bases, with 8 bases between. CDR3 residues: CASSLVGATEAFF. As DNA, the CDR3 is TGTGCCAGCAGCTTGGTAGGGGCGACTGAAGCTTTCTTT.

This clone was detected a few times. The chain couples TRBV7-6 to TRBJ1-1; D is perhaps TRBD1 (6 bases). The V end was cut by 5 bases, the J end by 0 bases, with 16 bases between. The CDR3 is 16 residues long. Looked up from germline, CDR1 is SGHVS and CDR2 is FNYEAQ. DNA for the CDR3: TGTGCCAGCAGCGCTGGCAGGGGACAAATGAACACTGAAGCTTTCTTT. Translated: CASSAGRGQMNTEAFF.

This chain connects TRBV6-5 to TRBJ2-7; 7 bases fit TRBD2. V lost 2 bases, J lost 2 bases, and 3 bases stayed unmatched. The CDR3 length is 14 residues. Germline V lookup: CDR1 MNHEY, CDR2 SVGAGI. CDR3 bases: TGTGCCAGCAGTTACGGGGAGGGTACCTACGAGCAGTACTTC. Translated: CASSYGEGTYEQYF.

The rearrangement joins TRBV2 to TRBJ1-1, with a weak D call TRBD1 (5 bases). V lost 10 bases, J lost 1 base, and 13 bases lay in between. The CDR3 spans 13 residues. The germline V gene encodes CDR1 SNHLY and CDR2 FYNNEI. CDR3 amino acids: CAKRGGENTEAFF. The CDR3 nucleotides are TGTGCCAAGCGGGGGGGTGAGAACACTGAAGCTTTCTTT.

V is TRBV7-2 and J is TRBJ2-1; no clear D. Germline values: CDR1 SGHTA, CDR2 FQGNSA. V lost 0 bases to trimming and J lost 8 bases, with 14 bases between them. The CDR3 length is 15 residues. The CDR3 reads CASSLALRSPHEQFF. The CDR3 DNA reads as TGTGCCAGCAGCTTAGCCCTCCGGAGCCCCCATGAGCAGTTCTTC.